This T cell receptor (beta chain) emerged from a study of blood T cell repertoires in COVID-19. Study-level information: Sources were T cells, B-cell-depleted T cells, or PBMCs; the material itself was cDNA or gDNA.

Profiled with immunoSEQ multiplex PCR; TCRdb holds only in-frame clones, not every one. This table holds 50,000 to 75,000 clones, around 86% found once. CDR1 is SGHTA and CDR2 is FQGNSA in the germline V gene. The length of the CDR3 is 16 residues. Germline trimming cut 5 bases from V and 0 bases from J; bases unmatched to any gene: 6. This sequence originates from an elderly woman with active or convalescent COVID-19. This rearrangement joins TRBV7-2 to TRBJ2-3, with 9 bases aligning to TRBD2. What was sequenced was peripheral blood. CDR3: CASSDLAGASTDTQYF. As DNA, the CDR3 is TGTGCCAGCAGCGACTTAGCGGGGGCGAGCACAGATACGCAGTATTTT.